In its sample, the clone carrying this T cell receptor beta chain was seen a few times. Antigen: not known. cDNA libraries for TCR beta contained unique molecular identifiers. Yield was approximately 500,000 cDNA molecules from roughly 0.93 to 9.6 million T cells. TCRdb reprocessed the PCR reads via MiXCR and lists one record per CDR3 protein. The sample shows hundreds of thousands of distinct CDR3 sequences, 30% of them seen only once. The sample comes from a study of post-analysis software for immune sequencing data. About the research overall: Recorded subtypes: relapsing-remitting, secondary progressive, progressive-relapsing; some patients unannotated.

Study-wide results and limits: Samples prepared in the same batch strongly co-clustered by F measure. Significantly lower normalized Chao1 diversity was seen in multiple sclerosis patients than in controls.

This clonotype originated in a girl aged 5-17 years with multiple sclerosis. What was sequenced was blood.

The CDR3 region has the DNA TGCGCCAGCGCCTTCCAGGGGTGGACAGATACGCAGTATTTT. It yields the protein CASAFQGWTDTQYF. The rearrangement links TRBV10-2 to TRBJ2-3; D may be TRBD1 (6 bases). The CDR3 is made up of 14 amino acids. V lost 8 bases and J lost 3, with 15 bases in between. Germline assignment: CDR1 WSHSY and CDR2 SAAADI.